This T cell receptor (beta chain) was recorded in a study of CD8+CD57+ T cells in acquired aplastic anemia. For the study at large: Sorted CD4+ and CD8+ cells gave a mean 3.2 ug DNA, range roughly 0.18 to 27.4 ug.

The CDR3 runs 16 residues. Germline-derived CDR1 and CDR2 are ENHRY and SYGVKD. Between the trimmed V and J ends, which lost 6 bases and 1 base, there was a span of 19 bases. Both TCR beta VDJ combination and CDR3 sequence profiling were carried out. Genomic DNA was the template for this profiling. Using its own MiXCR run on the reads, TCRdb lists one record per CDR3 protein. Of a few hundred thousand distinct CDR3 sequences in the sample, under 55% were seen once. As for this clonotype: The antigen is undetermined.

CD8+CD57+ cell expansion, shown by flow cytometry, had occurred in the patients selected for sequencing. Study-wide results and caveats: No significant patient-versus-control difference appeared in CD8+ Simpson's diversity.

The chain employs TRBV10-3 and TRBJ2-7, with D possibly being TRBD1 (5 bases). Specimen: sorted CD4+, CD8+, or CD8+CD57+ T cells (not recorded which) from PBMCs. This TCR came from a human donor with aplastic anemia. The chain's CDR3 is CAIRKLPGIRSYEQYF. In DNA, the CDR3 is TGTGCCATCAGAAAATTGCCAGGGATTCGATCCTACGAGCAGTACTTC.